This T cell receptor beta chain stems from a study of identical twins. General study points: Clonotypes of the beta chain that were abundant in cord blood carried fewer insertions (memory repertoires showed none). Low generation probability was overrepresented in out-of-frame alpha sequences shared by twins.

The CDR3 totals 11 residues. Germline V lookup: CDR1 DFQATT, CDR2 SNEGSKA (reference sequence). V lost 2 bases and J lost 8, with 7 bases in between. TCRdb itself ran the 5' RACE reads through MiXCR, one entry per CDR3 protein. This sample carries around 470,000 distinct CDR3 sequences, more than 13% of them seen once, and the ten largest clones take around 0.48%. A note on this clonotype: Its matching antigen is unknown.

This sample also belongs to another study, concerning yellow fever vaccine responses in identical twins.

V gene TRBV20-1 combines with J gene TRBJ2-1; D gene unclear. The sequenced material came from CD4+ T cells sorted from blood. The clonotype comes from a woman aged 18-29 years in good health. In DNA, the CDR3 is TGCAGTGCTAGACTAGGCGATGAGCAGTTCTTC. Protein sequence: CSARLGDEQFF.